What follows are 25 T cell receptor beta chains derived from one specimen sequenced in a study of human T cells and chemical hapten exposure. From the RACE reads, TCRdb called clonotypes with MiXCR, one entry per CDR3 protein. The table lists fewer than 95,000 distinct CDR3 sequences, around 10% of them singletons. Time point specified: patch test 2, 6 weeks after DPC sensitization. The treatment is: therapeutic diphenylcyclopropenone sensitization with weekly scalp DPC. The sequences come from whole blood, collected in connection with sensitization to the hapten diphenylcyclopropenone (DPC). Receptors originate from a man aged 35-49 years with alopecia areata. Some clones in this sample may be carry-over from other donors' samples.

Only a few counts were recorded for this clonotype. The chain links TRBV30 to TRBJ1-1, with 8 bases lining up with TRBD1. CDR1 is GTSNPN and CDR2 is SVGIG in the germline V gene (reference sequence). V shed 3 bases, J shed 4 bases, and the junction held 4 bases outside the gene matches. The CDR3 is 13 amino acids. The CDR3 loop is CAWRGDRGTEAFF. The CDR3 DNA reads TGTGCCTGGAGAGGAGACAGGGGCACTGAAGCTTTCTTT.

This clonotype was picked up many times. This chain connects TRBV19 to TRBJ1-4, with 9 positions matching TRBD1. V was pared by 3 bases and J by 8 bases, with 7 bases of the junction left unmatched. Germline CDR1 LNHDA, CDR2 SQIVND (reference sequence). This CDR3 is 15 amino acids long. CDR3 nucleotide sequence: TGTGCCAGTAGTATGCCCACAGGGGGCTCCGAAAAACTGTTTTTT. Its protein is CASSMPTGGSEKLFF.

The V gene is TRBV4-2, the J gene TRBJ2-5; a possible D gene is TRBD1 (5 bases). Germline values: CDR1 LGHNA, CDR2 YNFKEQ. The V end lost 1 base, the J end lost 5 bases, and 8 bases lay between the germline ends. The CDR3 is 13 residues long. In nucleotides, the CDR3 is TGTGCCAGCAGCCAAGCCCCAGGGGAGACCCAGTACTTC. Amino acids: CASSQAPGETQYF.

This sequence joins TRBV6-5 and TRBJ2-3; 7 bases fit TRBD2. After removal of 4 bases from V and 3 bases from J, the junction contained 4 bases not matched to a gene. Germline V gene data show CDR1 as MNHEY and CDR2 as SVGAGI. This CDR3 is built from 14 residues. The CDR3 sequence is CASSWGGGTDTQYF. The DNA of the CDR3 is TGTGCCAGCAGTTGGGGGGGTGGGACAGATACGCAGTATTTT.

This clonotype has at least ten counts. The chain joins TRBV14 to TRBJ1-6, with D hard to call. V was trimmed by 2 bases and J by 6 bases, leaving 11 bases between them. From germline, CDR1 is SGHDN and CDR2 FVKESK. The CDR3 sequence is 15 residues long. CDR3 in amino acids: CASSQPSGANSPLHF. CDR3 coding DNA: TGTGCCAGCAGCCAACCCTCGGGTGCTAATTCACCCCTCCACTTT.

This sequence joins TRBV29-1 and TRBJ2-1, with D possibly called TRBD1 or TRBD2 (6 bases each). The CDR3 extends over 14 amino acids. In germline, CDR1 is SQVTM, CDR2 ANQGSEA. Trimming removed 8 bases from V and 8 bases from J, with 22 bases in between. The CDR3 nucleotides read TGCAGCTGCCTAGGAGGGCCTCGACAGGATGAGCAGTTCTTC. It codes for CSCLGGPRQDEQFF.

As concerns this clonotype: An end of the junction differs from the germline gene, which may be a read error. V is TRBV6-2 or TRBV6-3 and J is TRBJ1-3; 7 nucleotides align to TRBD1. Germline CDR1 MNHEY, CDR2 SVGEGT. This CDR3 has 16 amino acids. The CDR3 DNA reads as TGTGCCAGCAGTTATCCCGGGACAGTTGCTGGAAACACCACATATTTT. This encodes CASSYPGTVAGNTTYF.

This clonotype was seen only a few times. This chain uses TRBV19 with TRBJ2-1; the match to TRBD2 covers 7 bases. The CDR3 is 15 amino acids. Germline V gene sequence: CDR1 LNHDA, CDR2 SQIVND (reference sequence). After removal of 7 bases from V and 3 bases from J, the junction contained 9 bases not matched to a gene. In DNA, the CDR3 is TGTGCCAGTACCCCCCTCGGGAGGAACTACAATGAGCAGTTCTTC. This translates into CASTPLGRNYNEQFF.

This clonotype was observed many times. V usage is TRBV20-1 and J usage is TRBJ2-7; weak D call: TRBD1 (6 bases). V lost 6 bases to trimming and J lost 5 bases, with 17 bases between them. The CDR3 length is 13 residues. Germline-derived CDR1 and CDR2 are DFQATT and SNEGSKA (reference sequence). Here the CDR3 DNA reads TGCAGTGCCAAAACCACCGACAGGAACGAGCAGTACTTC. This codes for CSAKTTDRNEQYF.

The chain carries TRBV12-3 or TRBV12-4 and TRBJ2-7, with TRBD2 matching over 8 bases. The ends lost 6 bases at V and 3 bases at J; junction bases unmatched: 7. The CDR3 loop spans 14 amino acids. For the CDR3, the DNA is TGTGCCAGCAGCCTCGGACTAGCCCTCTACGAGCAGTACGTC. Its protein is CASSLGLALYEQYV.

There are many counts of this clonotype. V usage is TRBV6-1 and J usage is TRBJ1-1; D gene ambiguous. V was shortened by 3 bases and J by 6 bases, with 8 bases between the two germline ends. There are 12 residues in the CDR3. Germline-derived CDR1 and CDR2 are MNHNS and SASEGT. The CDR3 coding sequence is TGTGCCAGCAGTGAGAGATATTCTGAAGCTTTCTTT. It encodes CASSERYSEAFF.

This clonotype was detected a few times. This chain uses TRBV4-3 with TRBJ2-3, with D possibly being TRBD1 or TRBD2 (5 bases each). CDR1 LGHNA and CDR2 YSLEER come from the germline V gene. V lost 0 bases to trimming and J lost 6 bases, with 10 bases between them. CDR3 length: 14 amino acids. The CDR3 sequence: CASSQDGGFDTQYF. The CDR3 DNA sequence: TGCGCCAGCAGCCAAGATGGGGGATTCGATACGCAGTATTTT.

This chain links TRBV11-1 with TRBJ2-1; perhaps TRBD2 as D (6 bases). Germline V lookup: CDR1 SGHAT, CDR2 FQDESV (reference sequence). The CDR3 is 15 amino acids. V dropped 5 bases and J dropped 5 bases, with 16 bases sitting between them. CDR3 protein: CASSPRRRDNNEQFF. The CDR3 region has the DNA TGTGCCAGCAGCCCCCGTAGGCGGGATAACAATGAGCAGTTCTTC.

Worth noting for this clonotype: A much larger clone differs by one base, so this may be a read error. The chain uses TRBV10-3 and TRBJ1-1; 9 bases agree with TRBD1. This CDR3 is 13 amino acids long. V was pared by 11 bases and J by 1 base, with 5 bases of the junction left unmatched. Germline V gives CDR1 ENHRY, CDR2 SYGVKD. In nucleotides, the CDR3 is TGTGCCTCCCCGGACAGGGGGAACACTGAAGCTTTCTTT. It translates to CASPDRGNTEAFF.

This clonotype showed up just a few times. The chain combines TRBV5-6 with TRBJ1-2, with TRBD1 identical over 9 bases. CDR1 and CDR2 from the germline V gene are SGHDT and YYEEEE. With 5 bases clipped from V and 2 bases from J, the junction kept 10 bases outside the gene matches. The length of the CDR3 is 16 residues. The CDR3 loop reads CASSRTGVGTNYGYTF. The CDR3 coding sequence is TGTGCCAGCAGTCGGACAGGGGTCGGGACCAACTATGGCTACACCTTC.

This clonotype was observed a handful of times. V is TRBV12-3 or TRBV12-4 and J is TRBJ2-2; D gene unclear. The CDR3 spans 14 residues. Trimming took 10 bases from V and 6 from J, leaving 18 bases between them. CDR3 nucleotides: TGTGCCATCCAGATTCGGATCAGCTCCGGGGAGCTGTTTTTT. Translating it yields CAIQIRISSGELFF.

Ten or more counts support this clonotype. The V call is TRBV30, the J call TRBJ1-2, with 9 nucleotides matching TRBD1. Trimming at V came to 4 bases and at J to 3 bases, leaving 6 bases not matched to a gene. Germline CDR1 GTSNPN, CDR2 SVGIG (reference sequence). The CDR3 is 14 amino acids. CDR3 amino acids: CAWTPGQGDYGYTF. The CDR3 coding sequence is TGTGCCTGGACCCCGGGACAGGGTGACTATGGCTACACCTTC.

Here the CDR3 reads CASSVLGDTYNEQFF. The CDR3 region has the DNA TGTGCCAGCAGCGTGCTTGGGGACACCTACAATGAGCAGTTCTTC. The V call is TRBV9, the J call TRBJ2-1, with D possibly being TRBD1 (6 bases). Deletions cut 2 bases from V and 2 bases from J, with 11 bases between. The CDR3 is 15 residues long. Germline V gene data show CDR1 as SGDLS and CDR2 as YYNGEE.

This sequence joins TRBV6-5 and TRBJ2-3; 8 nucleotides align to TRBD2. The CDR3 extends over 15 amino acids. Germline values: CDR1 MNHEY, CDR2 SVGAGI. Trimming at V came to 5 bases and at J to 3 bases, leaving 7 bases not matched to a gene. The DNA for the CDR3 is TGTGCCAGCAGTCCCGTAGCGGGACGAACAGATACGCAGTATTTT. Translated, it gives CASSPVAGRTDTQYF.

There are a few counts of this clonotype. The CDR3 DNA follows: TGTGCCAGCAGCCAGATGGGGACTAGCGGGGGGCACCCAGACACAGATACGCAGTATTTT. Protein product: CASSQMGTSGGHPDTDTQYF. The gene calls are TRBV7-8 and TRBJ2-3; 15 bases line up with TRBD2. V shed 5 bases and J 2 bases; nucleotides not matched to a gene: 14. The CDR3 length is 20 residues. From germline, CDR1 is SGHVS and CDR2 FQNEAQ.

This clonotype was counted ten times or more. The chain carries TRBV6-6 and TRBJ1-2, with 8 bases that match TRBD1. The CDR3 is made up of 16 amino acids. The V segment lost 4 bases and the J segment 1 base; nucleotides outside the gene matches: 8. Germline-derived CDR1 and CDR2 are MNHNY and SVGAGI (reference sequence). Written as DNA, the CDR3 is TGTGCCAGCAGTTCCAGGGGGCTCGGCCTTAACTATGGCTACACCTTC. Its translation is CASSSRGLGLNYGYTF.

This clonotype was counted only a few times. The chain carries TRBV6-2 or TRBV6-3 and TRBJ2-1, with 13 bases lining up with TRBD2. The CDR3 extends over 16 amino acids. Germline V gene sequence: CDR1 MNHEY, CDR2 SVGEGT. V was pared by 2 bases and J by 9 bases, with 7 bases of the junction left unmatched. CDR3 in DNA: TGTGCCAGCAGTTACCCCCTCACTAGCGGGAGGGGTGAGCAGTTCTTC. Translating gives CASSYPLTSGRGEQFF.

V usage is TRBV12-3 or TRBV12-4 and J usage is TRBJ1-6; TRBD1 might be the D (5 bases). This CDR3 has 16 amino acids. The V and J ends lost 6 bases and 5 bases respectively, with 17 bases between them. The CDR3 sequence is CASSPARDHNNSPLHF. The CDR3 nucleotides read TGTGCCAGCAGCCCGGCCCGGGACCATAATAATTCACCCCTCCACTTT.

This clonotype was detected ten times or more. V is TRBV28 and J is TRBJ2-7; 7 bases map to TRBD1. Per the germline V gene, CDR1 is MDHEN and CDR2 is SYDVKM. The trim removed 6 bases at V and 5 bases at J, leaving 4 bases unmatched. This CDR3 is 12 amino acids long. The CDR3 loop is CASRQGTHEQYF. The CDR3 DNA reads as TGTGCCAGCAGACAGGGGACACACGAGCAGTACTTC.

This sequence joins TRBV6-6 and TRBJ1-5; D unresolved. The CDR3 has 11 amino acids. Trimming pared 4 bases from V and 9 bases from J, leaving 7 bases between. From germline, CDR1 is MNHNY and CDR2 SVGAGI (reference sequence). The CDR3 is CASSSPGPQHF. The CDR3 nucleotides are TGTGCCAGCAGTTCCCCCGGGCCCCAGCATTTT.